One and the same sample provided the 13 T cell receptor beta chains below, sequenced in a study of T cell responses to AZD1222 COVID-19 vaccine. Libraries were prepared by immunoSEQ multiplex PCR; TCRdb keeps only in-frame clonotypes and omits some of them. This sample has around 84,000 clones, with around 86% found just once. The sample in question was peripheral blood, obtained on day 0 of AZD1222 vaccination. All receptors come from an adult in good health.

J is TRBJ1-1 and V is TRBV2; no firm D call. The germline V and J ends were trimmed by 4 bases and 0 bases, with 6 bases remaining between them. This CDR3 spans 13 amino acids. The germline CDR1 and CDR2 sequences are SNHLY and FYNNEI. The CDR3 loop is CASSVLLNTEAFF. For the CDR3, the DNA is TGTGCCAGCAGTGTGCTCCTGAACACTGAAGCTTTCTTT.

The genes are TRBV4-2 and TRBJ2-2; D assignment may be TRBD1 or TRBD2 (5 bases each). V shed 0 bases and J shed 6 bases, with 8 bases lying between them. This CDR3 has 14 amino acids. Germline CDR1 LGHNA, CDR2 YNFKEQ. The CDR3: CASSQDRGPGELFF. CDR3 coding DNA: TGTGCCAGCAGCCAAGACCGGGGCCCCGGGGAGCTGTTTTTT.

This clone has a handful of counts. The chain links TRBV5-1 to TRBJ2-5, with TRBD2 identical over 16 bases. The CDR3 has 17 amino acids. Germline V gene data show CDR1 as SGHRS and CDR2 as YFSETQ. Trimming removed 2 bases from V and 5 bases from J; junction bases left unmatched: 6. CDR3 nucleotide sequence: TGCGCCAGCAGCTTTACCGGGACTAGCGGGGGGGCGGAGACCCAGTACTTC. It codes for CASSFTGTSGGAETQYF. Drawing the rest from reference TRBV5-1 and TRBJ2-5, the complete variable domain is KAGVTQTPRYLIKTRGQQVTLSCSPISGHRSVSWYQQTPGQGLQFLFEYFSETQRNKGNFPGRFSGRQFSNSRSEMNVSTLELGDSALYLCASSFTGTSGGAETQYFGPGTRLLVL.

V and J are TRBV9 and TRBJ2-3; perhaps TRBD2 as D (6 bases). Germline CDR1 reads SGDLS; CDR2 reads YYNGEE. The germline V and J ends were trimmed by 0 bases and 4 bases, with 12 bases remaining between them. This CDR3 comprises 15 residues. The CDR3 loop is CASSVGSSDPDTQYF. In DNA, the CDR3 is TGTGCCAGCAGCGTAGGTTCTAGCGATCCAGATACGCAGTATTTT.

V usage is TRBV28 and J usage is TRBJ1-2, with TRBD1 matching 7 bases. The CDR3 is 14 residues long. CDR1 and CDR2 from the germline V gene are MDHEN and SYDVKM. V gave up 5 bases and J gave up 4 bases; unmatched junction bases: 7. CDR3 residues: CASSLQTGIYGYTF. CDR3 nucleotide sequence: TGTGCCAGCAGTCTCCAGACAGGGATCTATGGCTACACCTTC.

The gene calls are TRBV3-1 (or the pseudogene TRBV3-2) and TRBJ2-7; 9 bases match TRBD2. Trimming cost V 6 bases and J 6 bases; bases outside gene matches: 9. The CDR3 contains 14 residues. Germline assignment: CDR1 LGHDT and CDR2 YNNKEL (reference sequence). CDR3: CASSPRRGGREQYF. CDR3 bases: TGTGCCAGCAGTCCCCGGCGGGGGGGCCGCGAGCAGTACTTC.

V and J are TRBV10-3 and TRBJ1-1; D is undetermined. Trimming took 10 bases from V and 0 from J, leaving 9 bases between them. This CDR3 has 12 amino acids. Germline V lookup: CDR1 ENHRY, CDR2 SYGVKD. CDR3 DNA sequence: TGTGCCACCGGGGTGGTGAACACTGAAGCTTTCTTT. This translates into CATGVVNTEAFF.

V is TRBV19 and J is TRBJ1-4, with D possibly being TRBD1 (6 bases). This CDR3 comprises 15 residues. Germline V gene sequence: CDR1 LNHDA, CDR2 SQIVND (reference sequence). V was trimmed by 8 bases and J by 8 bases, leaving 21 bases between them. In DNA, the CDR3 is TGTGCCAGTCGCGATGCAGGGGAGGGAAAAGAAAAACTGTTTTTT. This sequence encodes CASRDAGEGKEKLFF.

V usage is TRBV27 and J usage is TRBJ1-1; D gene unclear. V was cut by 5 bases and J by 0 bases, with 4 bases left in between. Germline V gives CDR1 MNHEY, CDR2 SMNVEV (reference sequence). This CDR3 has 12 residues. The CDR3 DNA reads TGTGCCAGCAGTGCTGTGAACACTGAAGCTTTCTTT. Translated, it gives CASSAVNTEAFF.

This clone came up once. The chain joins TRBV3-1 (or the pseudogene TRBV3-2) to TRBJ2-3; TRBD2 might be the D (6 bases). Germline V CDR1 and CDR2: LGHDT, YNNKEL (reference sequence). The germline V and J ends were trimmed by 1 base and 5 bases, with 16 bases remaining between them. The CDR3 sequence is 16 residues long. CDR3 DNA: TGTGCCAGCAGCCAAGTATCACCAGGAGGGAGAGATACGCAGTATTTT. Translating gives CASSQVSPGGRDTQYF.

The chain has TRBV28 and TRBJ2-2; TRBD2 aligns across 7 bases. The germline CDR1 and CDR2 sequences are MDHEN and SYDVKM. J gave up 7 bases and V 6 bases, and 17 bases lay outside the gene matches. The CDR3 loop spans 17 amino acids. In nucleotides, the CDR3 is TGTGCCAGCAGCCGGTCCCAAGGGAGGGATGTAAACGGGGAGCTGTTTTTT. This gives the protein CASSRSQGRDVNGELFF.

This clone was found once. The genes are TRBV19 and TRBJ2-1; 11 bases line up with TRBD2. Germline CDR1 LNHDA, CDR2 SQIVND (reference sequence). V lost 5 bases and J lost 8; bases outside the gene matches: 8. The CDR3 runs to 15 residues. CDR3 sequence (DNA): TGTGCCAGTAGTGTCGGGGGGACTAGCGGTTATGAGCAGTTCTTC. As protein: CASSVGGTSGYEQFF.

J is TRBJ1-1 and V is TRBV6-5, with D perhaps TRBD1 (5 bases). V was cut by 4 bases and J by 3 bases, with 12 bases left in between. Per the germline V gene, CDR1 is MNHEY and CDR2 is SVGAGI. The CDR3 spans 14 residues. CDR3 sequence (DNA): TGTGCCAGCAGTTTGACAGCATGGGACACTGAAGCTTTCTTT. It translates to CASSLTAWDTEAFF.